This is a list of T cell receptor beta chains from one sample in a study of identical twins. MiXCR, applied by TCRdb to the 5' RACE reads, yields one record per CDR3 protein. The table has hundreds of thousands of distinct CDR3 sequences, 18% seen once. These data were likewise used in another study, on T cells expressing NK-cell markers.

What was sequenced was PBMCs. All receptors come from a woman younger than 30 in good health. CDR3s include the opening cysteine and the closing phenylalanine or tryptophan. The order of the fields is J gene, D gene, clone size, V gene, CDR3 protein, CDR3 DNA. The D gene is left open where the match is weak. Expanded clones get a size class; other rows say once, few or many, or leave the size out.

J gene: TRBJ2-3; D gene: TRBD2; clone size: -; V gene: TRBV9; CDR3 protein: CASSVKAGDYTDTQYF; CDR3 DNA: TGTGCCAGCAGCGTAAAAGCGGGGGATTACACAGATACGCAGTATTTT
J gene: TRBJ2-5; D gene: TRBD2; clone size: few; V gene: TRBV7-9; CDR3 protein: CASSRSRTSGQETQYF; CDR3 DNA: TGTGCCAGCAGCCGCTCACGGACTAGCGGACAAGAGACCCAGTACTTC
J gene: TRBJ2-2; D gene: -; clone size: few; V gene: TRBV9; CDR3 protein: CASSTDVNTGELFF; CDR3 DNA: TGTGCCAGCAGCACAGACGTTAACACCGGGGAGCTGTTTTTT
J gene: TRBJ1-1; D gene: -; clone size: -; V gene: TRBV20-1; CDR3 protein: CSARGKNTEAFF; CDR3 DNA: TGCAGTGCGCGGGGGAAGAACACTGAAGCTTTCTTT
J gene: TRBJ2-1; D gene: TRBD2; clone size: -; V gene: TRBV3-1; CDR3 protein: CASSPRWTSAHNEQFF; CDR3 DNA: TGTGCCAGCAGCCCTCGTTGGACTAGCGCTCACAATGAGCAGTTCTTC
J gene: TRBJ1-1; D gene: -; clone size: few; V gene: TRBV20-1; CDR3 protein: CSARVGRGMSTEAFF; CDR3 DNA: TGCAGTGCTAGAGTCGGCCGGGGAATGAGCACTGAAGCTTTCTTT
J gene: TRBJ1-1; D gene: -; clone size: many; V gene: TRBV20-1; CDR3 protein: CSASDRNTEAFF; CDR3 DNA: TGCAGTGCTTCCGACAGGAACACTGAAGCTTTCTTT
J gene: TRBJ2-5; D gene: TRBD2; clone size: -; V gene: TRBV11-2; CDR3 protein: CASSFRTSWETQYF; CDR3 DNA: TGTGCCAGCAGCTTCCGGACTAGTTGGGAGACCCAGTACTTC
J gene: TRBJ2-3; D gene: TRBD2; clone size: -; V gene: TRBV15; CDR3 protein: CATSRLGGDTQYF; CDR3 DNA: TGTGCCACCAGCAGACTCGGGGGGGATACGCAGTATTTT
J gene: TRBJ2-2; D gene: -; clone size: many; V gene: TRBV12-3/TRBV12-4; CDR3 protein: CASRGQGDTGELFF; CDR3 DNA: TGTGCCAGCAGGGGGCAGGGAGACACCGGGGAGCTGTTTTTT
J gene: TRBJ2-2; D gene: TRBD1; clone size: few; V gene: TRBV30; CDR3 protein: CAWSVPDRGMRELFF; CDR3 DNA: TGTGCCTGGAGTGTACCCGACAGGGGGATGCGGGAGCTGTTTTTT
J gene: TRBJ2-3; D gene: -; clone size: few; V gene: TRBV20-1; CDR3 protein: CSASPGLSTDTQYF; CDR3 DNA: TGCAGTGCGTCCCCGGGACTTTCCACAGATACGCAGTATTTT
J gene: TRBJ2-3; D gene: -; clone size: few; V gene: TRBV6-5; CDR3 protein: CASSYNPVGGTDTQYF; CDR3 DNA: TGTGCCAGCAGTTATAACCCGGTGGGGGGCACAGATACGCAGTATTTT
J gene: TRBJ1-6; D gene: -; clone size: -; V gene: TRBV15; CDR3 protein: CATSREKGFNLHSPLHF; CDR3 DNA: TGTGCCACCAGCAGAGAGAAGGGTTTTAACCTTCATTCACCCCTCCACTTT
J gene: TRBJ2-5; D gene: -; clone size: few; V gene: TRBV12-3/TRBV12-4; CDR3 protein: CASRSSALGETQYF; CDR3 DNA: TGTGCCAGCAGGTCCTCAGCTCTTGGAGAGACCCAGTACTTC
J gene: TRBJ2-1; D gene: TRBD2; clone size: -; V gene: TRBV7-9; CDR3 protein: CASSLGTSGGVEQFF; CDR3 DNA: TGTGCCAGCAGCTTAGGGACTAGCGGGGGAGTTGAGCAGTTCTTC
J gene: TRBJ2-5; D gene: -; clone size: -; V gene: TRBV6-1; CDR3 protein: CASYKGSGETQYF; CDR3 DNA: TGTGCCAGTTATAAAGGCTCGGGAGAGACCCAGTACTTC
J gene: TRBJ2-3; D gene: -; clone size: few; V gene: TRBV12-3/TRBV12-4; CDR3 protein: CASSLATRGTQYF; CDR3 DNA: TGTGCCAGCAGTTTAGCTACTAGGGGTACGCAGTATTTT
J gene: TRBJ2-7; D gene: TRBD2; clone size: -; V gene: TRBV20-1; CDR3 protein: CSASPSSGEGYEQYF; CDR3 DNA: TGCAGTGCTAGCCCATCTAGCGGCGAGGGCTACGAGCAGTACTTC
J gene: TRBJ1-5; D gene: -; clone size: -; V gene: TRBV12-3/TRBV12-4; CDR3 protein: CASSFRGHRNQPQHF; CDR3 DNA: TGTGCCAGCAGTTTCCGCGGACACCGCAATCAGCCCCAGCATTTT
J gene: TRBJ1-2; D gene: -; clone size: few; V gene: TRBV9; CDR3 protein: CASSGGSFYGYTF; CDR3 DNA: TGTGCCAGCAGCGGGGGAAGTTTTTATGGCTACACCTTC
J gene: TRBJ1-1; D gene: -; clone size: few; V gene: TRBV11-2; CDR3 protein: CASSLLPLAFF; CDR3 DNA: TGTGCCAGCAGCTTACTCCCGCTGGCTTTCTTT
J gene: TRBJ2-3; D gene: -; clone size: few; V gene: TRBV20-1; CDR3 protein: CSASQLLDTQYF; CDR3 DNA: TGCAGTGCTAGTCAGTTACTGGATACGCAGTATTTT
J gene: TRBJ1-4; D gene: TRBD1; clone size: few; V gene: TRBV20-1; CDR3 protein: CSAPGQTNEKLFF; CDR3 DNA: TGCAGTGCGCCGGGACAGACTAATGAAAAACTGTTTTTT
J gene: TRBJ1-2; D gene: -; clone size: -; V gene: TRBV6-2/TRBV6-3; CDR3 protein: CASSPREDGYTF; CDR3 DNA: TGTGCCAGCAGTCCCCGGGAGGATGGCTACACCTTC